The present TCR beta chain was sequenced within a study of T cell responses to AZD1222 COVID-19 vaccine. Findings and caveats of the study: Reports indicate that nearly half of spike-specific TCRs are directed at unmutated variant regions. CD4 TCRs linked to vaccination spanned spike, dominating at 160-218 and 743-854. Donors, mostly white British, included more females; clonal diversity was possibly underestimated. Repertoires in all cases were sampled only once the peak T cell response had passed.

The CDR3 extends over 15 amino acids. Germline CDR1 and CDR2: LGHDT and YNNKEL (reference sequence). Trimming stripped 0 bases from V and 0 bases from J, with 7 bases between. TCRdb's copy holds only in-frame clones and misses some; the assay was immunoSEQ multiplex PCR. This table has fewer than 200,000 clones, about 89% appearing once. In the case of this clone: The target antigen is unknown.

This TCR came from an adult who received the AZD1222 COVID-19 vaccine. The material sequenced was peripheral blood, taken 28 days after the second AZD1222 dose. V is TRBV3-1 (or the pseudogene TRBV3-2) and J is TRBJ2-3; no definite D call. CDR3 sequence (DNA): TGTGCCAGCAGCCAAGAGGCGAAGAGCACAGATACGCAGTATTTT. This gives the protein CASSQEAKSTDTQYF.